The subject of this entry is one T cell receptor beta chain. CDR3 size: 13 residues. Per the germline V gene, CDR1 is SEHNR and CDR2 is FQNEAQ (reference sequence). The ends were cut back, 1 base at V and 6 bases at J, with 4 bases in the middle. This entry comes from a study of control samples from healthy donors and cancer patients. Using immunoSEQ multiplex PCR, the repertoire was profiled, and TCRdb retains in-frame clones only, with some absent. The table includes about 120,000 clones, around 87% detected once. The sequence came from a man aged 40-49 years in good health. The chain couples TRBV7-9 to TRBJ1-6, with D unclear. Specimen: blood. CDR3 sequence (DNA): TGTGCCAGCAGCTTAGACAGTAATTCACCCCTCCACTTT. The encoded protein is CASSLDSNSPLHF.